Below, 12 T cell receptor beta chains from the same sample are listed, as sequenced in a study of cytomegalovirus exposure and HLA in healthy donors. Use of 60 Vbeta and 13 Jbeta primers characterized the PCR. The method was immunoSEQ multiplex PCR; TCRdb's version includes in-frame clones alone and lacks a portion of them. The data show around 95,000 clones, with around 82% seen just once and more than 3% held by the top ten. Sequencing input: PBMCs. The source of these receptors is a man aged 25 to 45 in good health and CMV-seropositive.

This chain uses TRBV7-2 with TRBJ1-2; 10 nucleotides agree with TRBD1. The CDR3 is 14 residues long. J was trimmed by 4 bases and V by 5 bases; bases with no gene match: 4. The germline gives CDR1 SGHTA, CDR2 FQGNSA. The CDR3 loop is CASSGTGDSYGYTF. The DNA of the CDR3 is TGTGCCAGCAGCGGGACAGGGGACAGCTATGGCTACACCTTC. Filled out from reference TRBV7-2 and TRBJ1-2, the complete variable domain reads GAGVSQSPSNKVTEKGKDVELRCDPISGHTALYWYRQSLGQGLEFLIYFQGNSAPDKSGLPSDRFSAERTGGSVSTLTIQRTQQEDSAVYLCASSGTGDSYGYTFGSGTRLTVV.

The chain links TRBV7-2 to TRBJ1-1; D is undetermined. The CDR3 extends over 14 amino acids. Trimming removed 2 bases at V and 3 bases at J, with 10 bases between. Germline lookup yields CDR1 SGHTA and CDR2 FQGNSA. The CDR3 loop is CASSLSGGYTEAFF. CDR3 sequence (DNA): TGTGCCAGCAGCTTATCTGGCGGCTACACTGAAGCTTTCTTT.

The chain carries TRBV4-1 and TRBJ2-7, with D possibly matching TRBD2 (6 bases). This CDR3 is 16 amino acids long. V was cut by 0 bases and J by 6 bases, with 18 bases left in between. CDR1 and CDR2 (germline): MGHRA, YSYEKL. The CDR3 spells CASSQEKTRGILEQYF. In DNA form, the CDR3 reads TGCGCCAGCAGCCAAGAGAAGACTAGAGGTATTCTCGAGCAGTACTTC.

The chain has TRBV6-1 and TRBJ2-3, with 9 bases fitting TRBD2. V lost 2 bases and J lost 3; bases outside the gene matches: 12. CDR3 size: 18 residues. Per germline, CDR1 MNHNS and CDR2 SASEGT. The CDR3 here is CASSEFVLGSGSTDTQYF. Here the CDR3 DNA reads TGTGCCAGCAGTGAATTTGTACTAGGTAGCGGGAGTACAGATACGCAGTATTTT.

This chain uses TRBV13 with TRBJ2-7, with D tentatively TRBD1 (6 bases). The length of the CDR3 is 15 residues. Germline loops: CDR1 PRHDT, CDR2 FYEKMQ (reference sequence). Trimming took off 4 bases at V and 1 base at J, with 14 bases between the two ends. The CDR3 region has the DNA TGTGCCAGCAGCTCCGGGACATCAATTTCCTACGAGCAGTACTTC. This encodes CASSSGTSISYEQYF.

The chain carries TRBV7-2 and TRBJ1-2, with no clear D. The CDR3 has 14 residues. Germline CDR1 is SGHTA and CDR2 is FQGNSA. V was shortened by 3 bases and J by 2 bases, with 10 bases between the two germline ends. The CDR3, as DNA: TGTGCCAGCAGCTTCCGGACTGCCAACTATGGCTACACCTTC. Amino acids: CASSFRTANYGYTF.

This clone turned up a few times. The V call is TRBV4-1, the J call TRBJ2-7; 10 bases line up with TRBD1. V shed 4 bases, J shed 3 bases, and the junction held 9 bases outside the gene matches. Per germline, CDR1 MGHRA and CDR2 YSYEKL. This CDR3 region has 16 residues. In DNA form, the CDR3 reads TGCGCCAGCAGCCTGCTTCCGGGACAGGGGTTCTACGAGCAGTACTTC. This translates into CASSLLPGQGFYEQYF.

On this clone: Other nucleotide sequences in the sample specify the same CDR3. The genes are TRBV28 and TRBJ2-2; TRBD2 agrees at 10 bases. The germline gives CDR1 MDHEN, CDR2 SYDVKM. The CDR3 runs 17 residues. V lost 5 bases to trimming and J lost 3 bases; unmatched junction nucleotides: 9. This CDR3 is CASSPQLAGSYTGELFF. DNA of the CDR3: TGTGCCAGCAGTCCTCAACTAGCGGGGAGCTACACCGGGGAGCTGTTTTTT.

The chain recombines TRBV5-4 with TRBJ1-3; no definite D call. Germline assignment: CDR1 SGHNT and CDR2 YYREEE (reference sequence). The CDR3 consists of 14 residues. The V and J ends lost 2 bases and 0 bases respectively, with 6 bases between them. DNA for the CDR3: TGTGCCAGCAGCTTAGTCGGCTCTGGAAACACCATATATTTT. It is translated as CASSLVGSGNTIYF.

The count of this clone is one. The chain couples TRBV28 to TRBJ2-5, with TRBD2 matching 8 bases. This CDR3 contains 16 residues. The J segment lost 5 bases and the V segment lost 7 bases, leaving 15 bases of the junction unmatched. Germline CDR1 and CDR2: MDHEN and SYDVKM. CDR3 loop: CASTSVGREEGETQYF. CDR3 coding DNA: TGTGCCAGCACCTCAGTAGGGCGGGAGGAGGGTGAGACCCAGTACTTC.

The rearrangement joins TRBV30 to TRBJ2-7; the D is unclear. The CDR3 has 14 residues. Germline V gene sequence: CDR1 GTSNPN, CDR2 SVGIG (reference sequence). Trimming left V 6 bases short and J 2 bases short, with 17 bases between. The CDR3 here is CACNSVRQAYEQYF. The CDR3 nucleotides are TGTGCCTGTAATTCCGTCAGGCAAGCCTACGAGCAGTACTTC.

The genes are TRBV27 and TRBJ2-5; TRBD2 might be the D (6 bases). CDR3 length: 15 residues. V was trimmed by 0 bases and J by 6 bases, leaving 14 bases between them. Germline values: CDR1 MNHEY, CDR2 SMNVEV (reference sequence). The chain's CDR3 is CASSLSTSGLQTQYF. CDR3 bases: TGTGCCAGCAGTTTATCGACAAGCGGGCTCCAGACCCAGTACTTC.